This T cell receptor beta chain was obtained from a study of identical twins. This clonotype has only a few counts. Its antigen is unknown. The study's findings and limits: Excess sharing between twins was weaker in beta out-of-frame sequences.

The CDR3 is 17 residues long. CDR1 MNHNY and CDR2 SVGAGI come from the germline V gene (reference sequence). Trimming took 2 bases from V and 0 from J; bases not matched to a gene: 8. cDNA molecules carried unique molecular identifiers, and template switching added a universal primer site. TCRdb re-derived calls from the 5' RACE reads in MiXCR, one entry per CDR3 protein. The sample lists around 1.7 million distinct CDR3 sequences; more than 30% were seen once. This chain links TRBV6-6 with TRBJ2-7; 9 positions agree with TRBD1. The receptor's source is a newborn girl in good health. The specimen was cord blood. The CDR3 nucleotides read TGTGCCAGCAGTTACGGGGGACAGGGCCAAAGCTCCTACGAGCAGTACTTC. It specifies CASSYGGQGQSSYEQYF.